The 9 T cell receptor beta chains below come from one sample, sequenced in a study of T cell clonality in common variable immunodeficiency. Sequencing was performed with immunoSEQ multiplex PCR; in TCRdb, only in-frame clones are kept and a portion is missing. Altogether more than 65,000 clones were found in the sample, and no singletons occur. Sequenced sample: peripheral blood mononuclear cells. All receptors come from a person between 18 and 75 years old in good health.

This clone was detected ten times or more. The read is 3 residues too short to cover the CDR3 end, so that end is filled in from the germline J gene. The chain has TRBV20-1 and TRBJ2-1; no firm D call. This CDR3 spans 15 amino acids. The V end was cut by 0 bases, the J end by 3 bases, with 12 bases between. Per the germline V gene, CDR1 is DFQATT and CDR2 is SNEGSKA (reference sequence). The CDR3 region is CSARDVSRGYNEQFF. CDR3 DNA (partial): TGCAGTGCTAGAGACGTGTCGCGTGGCTACAATGAG.

This clone was detected ten times or more. The read stops 3 residues short of the end of the CDR3; the missing end is completed from the germline J gene. V is TRBV20-1 and J is TRBJ1-1, with TRBD1 identical over 7 bases. The junction had 14 bases not matched to a gene; V was cut back by 6 bases and J by 1 base. The length of the CDR3 is 16 residues. Germline lookup yields CDR1 DFQATT and CDR2 SNEGSKA (reference sequence). CDR3 region: CSAISVAGQSNTEAFF. The part of the CDR3 DNA that was read is TGCAGTGCCATATCTGTCGCGGGACAGTCGAACACTGAA.

This clone occurred many times. The read gets to within 3 residues of the CDR3 end, and the germline J gene fills in the rest. This rearrangement joins TRBV19 to TRBJ1-6; TRBD1 matches 10 bases. Germline V gives CDR1 LNHDA, CDR2 SQIVND (reference sequence). The CDR3 totals 13 residues. J lost 9 bases, V lost 9 bases, and 5 bases had no gene match. Incomplete CDR3 DNA: TGTGCCAGCTGGGACAGGGGAGGTTCACCC. It translates to CASWDRGGSP. The entire CDR3 reads CASWDRGGSPLHF.

This clone has ten or more counts. Read sequence stops 3 residues before the CDR3 end, and the germline J gene provides the missing end. The chain uses TRBV28 and TRBJ2-1, with 7 bases fitting TRBD1. The CDR3 totals 16 residues. Germline loops: CDR1 MDHEN, CDR2 SYDVKM. Losses at the gene ends were 5 bases for V and 3 bases for J; bases not matched to a gene: 10. CDR3 bases read: TGTGCCAGCAGTACACCCTTCGGACAGGACTACAATGAG. It yields the protein CASSTPFGQDYNE. The CDR3 in its entirety is CASSTPFGQDYNEQFF.

This clone was picked up many times. The read halts 3 residues ahead of the CDR3 end, with the missing end drawn from the germline J gene. The gene calls are TRBV20-1 and TRBJ2-1; 9 bases align to TRBD1. The germline gives CDR1 DFQATT, CDR2 SNEGSKA (reference sequence). The V segment lost 2 bases and the J segment 0 bases; nucleotides outside the gene matches: 14. This CDR3 region has 19 residues. The sequenced CDR3 bases are TGCAGTGCTAGATCGGGGGACAGGGTGACCTTAAGCTCCTACAATGAG. This sequence encodes CSARSGDRVTLSSYNE. The whole CDR3 sequence reads CSARSGDRVTLSSYNEQFF.

The table lists this clone with many counts. The junction departs from the called germline gene at one end, perhaps through a read error. The read halts 3 residues ahead of the CDR3 end, with the missing end drawn from the germline J gene. This sequence joins TRBV6-2 or TRBV6-3 and TRBJ1-2, with no clear D. Looked up from germline, CDR1 is MNHEY and CDR2 is SVGEGT. The CDR3 runs to 11 residues. Incomplete CDR3 DNA: TGTGCCGGCAGTGAGGGTTACGGC. Translation gives CAGSEGYG. From start to end, the CDR3 is CAGSEGYGYTF.

In its sample, this clone was seen many times. The read falls 3 residues short of the CDR3 end, and the missing part is taken from the germline J gene. The rearrangement joins TRBV9 to TRBJ2-5; a possible D gene is TRBD1 (6 bases). V was clipped by 0 bases and J by 4 bases, with 16 bases between them. CDR1 and CDR2 from the germline V gene are SGDLS and YYNGEE. The CDR3 is made up of 16 amino acids. CDR3 bases read: TGTGCCAGCAGCGTAGTTTCCCAGGGGCTGGGAGAGACC. It is translated as CASSVVSQGLGET. The complete CDR3 sequence is CASSVVSQGLGETQYF.

In its sample, this clone was seen many times. The read terminates 3 residues ahead of where the CDR3 ends, so the germline J gene completes it. V is TRBV5-1 and J is TRBJ1-2, with TRBD1 matching 10 bases. The length of the CDR3 is 16 residues. With 2 bases clipped from V and 2 bases from J, the junction kept 6 bases outside the gene matches. Germline CDR1 and CDR2: SGHRS and YFSETQ. CDR3 region: CASSFPEGQGNYGYTF. CDR3 DNA (partial): TGCGCCAGCAGCTTTCCGGAGGGACAGGGGAACTATGGC. Based on the CDR3 plus reference TRBV5-1 and TRBJ1-2, the full variable domain is KAGVTQTPRYLIKTRGQQVTLSCSPISGHRSVSWYQQTPGQGLQFLFEYFSETQRNKGNFPGRFSGRQFSNSRSEMNVSTLELGDSALYLCASSFPEGQGNYGYTFGSGTRLTVV.

This clone has ten or more counts. With the read ending 3 residues before the CDR3 end, the germline J gene is used to fill in that end. The chain links TRBV6-2 or TRBV6-3 to TRBJ2-3; TRBD1 matches at 7 bases. Germline values: CDR1 MNHEY, CDR2 SVGEGT. V was pared by 5 bases and J by 5 bases, with 7 bases of the junction left unmatched. The CDR3 runs to 14 residues. CDR3 sequence: CASSTGTELDTQYF. The sequenced part of the CDR3 DNA is TGTGCCAGCAGTACCGGGACAGAACTAGATACG.